One and the same sample provided the 4 T cell receptor beta chains below, sequenced in a study of shared clonotypes between healthy human individuals. Method: immunoSEQ multiplex PCR; TCRdb's copy keeps in-frame clones and lacks some. This table holds around 2.1 million clones, about 92% found once. Terminally differentiated effector memory CD45RA+ cells were excluded from the naive CD8 cells, which were CD45RO-negative and positively selected for CCR7. Input material: naive CD8+ T cells from PBMCs. All receptors come from a young man in good health. Some clones in this sample may be carry-over from other donors' samples.

The count of this clone is one. The CDR3 DNA is TGTGCCAGCAGCCTACGGGAGGCTGGGGAGACCCAGTACTTC. It specifies CASSLREAGETQYF. This chain links TRBV7-2 with TRBJ2-5; 7 positions agree with TRBD2. The germline V gene encodes CDR1 SGHTA and CDR2 FQGNSA. V shed 5 bases, J shed 5 bases, and the junction held 8 bases outside the gene matches. The CDR3 is 14 residues long.

The gene calls are TRBV4-1 and TRBJ2-6, with D possibly TRBD2 on 6 matching bases. V was clipped by 4 bases and J by 0 bases, with 16 bases between them. This CDR3 has 18 amino acids. Germline V gives CDR1 MGHRA, CDR2 YSYEKL. This chain's CDR3 is CASSPSGAANSGANVLTF. CDR3 nucleotide sequence: TGCGCCAGCAGCCCCTCGGGAGCGGCTAACTCTGGGGCCAACGTCCTGACTTTC.

The rearrangement joins TRBV7-8 to TRBJ2-5; D is ambiguous. This CDR3 region has 13 residues. The germline V gene encodes CDR1 SGHVS and CDR2 FQNEAQ. The V and J ends lost 0 bases and 4 bases respectively, with 6 bases between them. As DNA, the CDR3 is TGTGCCAGCAGCTTAGCGCTAGGAGAGACCCAGTACTTC. This codes for CASSLALGETQYF.

This clone was picked up one time. The gene calls are TRBV7-9 and TRBJ2-7; the D gene is possibly TRBD2 (5 bases). Germline V CDR1 and CDR2: SEHNR, FQNEAQ (reference sequence). This CDR3 region has 15 residues. Trimming stripped 5 bases from V and 2 bases from J, with 16 bases between. The chain's CDR3 is CASSPVRAPPYEQYF. The CDR3 nucleotides read TGTGCCAGCAGCCCAGTGAGGGCCCCTCCCTACGAGCAGTACTTC.